This paragraph reports one T cell receptor (beta chain). The sample originates from a study of control samples from healthy donors and cancer patients. Generated by immunoSEQ multiplex PCR, the TCRdb table keeps only in-frame clones and is missing some. Of tens of thousands of clones in the sample, 91% were seen once. Losses at the gene ends were 3 bases for V and 5 bases for J; bases not matched to a gene: 5. The germline gives CDR1 MRHNA, CDR2 SNTAGT. CDR3 length: 15 amino acids. The TCR originated in a man aged 45 to 65 with lung cancer. J is TRBJ2-1 and V is TRBV6-4; 9 bases agree with TRBD2. What was sequenced was PBMCs. The CDR3 reads CASSEELAGNNEQFF. CDR3 in DNA: TGTGCCAGCAGTGAGGAGCTAGCGGGGAACAATGAGCAGTTCTTC.